The source of this T cell receptor (beta chain) is a study of CD8 T cells in ankylosing spondylitis. This clonotype was observed a handful of times. Trimming removed 4 bases at V and 3 bases at J, with 13 bases between. Germline V gene sequence: CDR1 SQVTM, CDR2 ANQGSEA. The CDR3 consists of 13 residues. Generation of TCR beta libraries employed quantitative 5'-RACE incorporating molecular barcodes. MiXCR, run by TCRdb on the 5' RACE reads, gives a single entry per CDR3 protein. The sample yields approximately 300,000 distinct CDR3 sequences, about a fifth seen once. V is TRBV29-1 and J is TRBJ2-7; TRBD2 is a possible D gene (6 bases). The sequenced sample was blood, either unsorted or a sorted T cell fraction (not recorded which). The TCR originated in a female donor with ankylosing spondylitis or in good health (not recorded which). The CDR3 coding sequence is TGCAGCGTTGTACTAGCAGAATTCTACGAGCAGTACTTC. It encodes CSVVLAEFYEQYF.